The 20 T cell receptor beta chains below all came from one sample that was sequenced in a study of blood T cells in healthy people across ages. The second PCR ran about 6 to 11 cycles with a sample-barcoded 5' primer and J-beta primers. TCRdb reprocessed the 5' RACE reads via MiXCR and lists one record per CDR3 protein. The profile shows 1.5 million to 2 million distinct CDR3 sequences, 30% to 40% of them singletons. The sequenced sample consisted of blood. The receptors were sampled from a human donor in good health.

This clonotype was counted only a few times. This chain uses TRBV23-1 with TRBJ2-4; D gene uncertain. TRBV23-1 falls under the ORF class, with uncertain function. V lost 8 bases and J lost 4, with 12 bases in between. This CDR3 contains 13 residues. DNA of the CDR3: TGCGCCAGCGGACCGGGCCTGAAAAACATTCAGTACTTC. It is translated as CASGPGLKNIQYF.

In regard to this clonotype: This may be a read error: a much more frequent sequence differs by one nucleotide. The rearrangement joins TRBV4-2 to TRBJ2-5; maybe TRBD1 (6 bases). V lost 3 bases, J lost 3 bases, and 11 bases lay in between. The CDR3 is 14 amino acids. Germline loops: CDR1 LGHNA, CDR2 YNFKEQ. CDR3 sequence: CASSQSAGEETQYF. The CDR3 nucleotides are TGTGCCAGCAGCCAGTCCGCAGGGGAAGAGACCCAGTACTTC.

The V and J genes are TRBV15 and TRBJ2-1, with 9 bases identical to TRBD2. Germline CDR1 LNHNV, CDR2 YYDKDF (reference sequence). V shed 0 bases and J 5 bases; nucleotides not matched to a gene: 8. CDR3 length: 17 amino acids. CDR3 nucleotide sequence: TGTGCCACCAGCAGAGATATGAGGCGGGGGGGGAACAATGAGCAGTTCTTC. Its protein is CATSRDMRRGGNNEQFF.

The gene calls are TRBV15 and TRBJ2-5; 11 positions match TRBD1. The CDR3 is 14 amino acids. Per the germline V gene, CDR1 is LNHNV and CDR2 is YYDKDF (reference sequence). The V gene end was trimmed by 8 bases and the J gene end by 2 bases; junction bases not matched to a gene: 4. CDR3 coding DNA: TGTGCCACCGCCAGGGACAGGGGGCAAGAGACCCAGTACTTC. Translating gives CATARDRGQETQYF.

This clonotype showed up just once. The chain carries TRBV7-2 and TRBJ2-5; 15 bases fit TRBD2. V was clipped by 4 bases and J by 5 bases; unmatched bases: 8. CDR3 length equals 17 residues. Germline V gene sequence: CDR1 SGHTA, CDR2 FQGNSA. The CDR3 nucleotides read TGTGCCAGCAGCTCAACCGGGACTAGCGGGGGGCAGGAGACCCAGTACTTC. Residues: CASSSTGTSGGQETQYF.

This clonotype occurred a few times. The V gene is TRBV12-3 or TRBV12-4, the J gene TRBJ1-2, with D perhaps TRBD1 (6 bases). The CDR3 has 13 residues. Trimming pared 6 bases from V and 7 bases from J, leaving 15 bases between. CDR3 coding DNA: TGTGCCAGCAGCGGTGGACAGCTCCTTGGCTACACCTTC. Its translation is CASSGGQLLGYTF.

The J gene is TRBJ1-5, the V gene TRBV20-1; 7 positions agree with TRBD1. This CDR3 is 12 amino acids long. V lost 6 bases, J lost 6 bases, and 5 bases stayed unmatched. Germline assignment: CDR1 DFQATT and CDR2 SNEGSKA (reference sequence). CDR3 region: CSARDRVQPQHF. The CDR3 DNA reads as TGCAGTGCCCGAGACAGGGTTCAGCCCCAGCATTTT.

This chain uses TRBV10-3 with TRBJ2-3; TRBD2 is a possible D gene (5 bases). In germline, CDR1 is ENHRY, CDR2 SYGVKD. V was clipped by 0 bases and J by 4 bases, with 17 bases between them. The CDR3 is 17 amino acids. The CDR3 coding sequence is TGTGCCATCAGTGAGTCGCGTCTAAGGGTGGAGGCAGATACGCAGTATTTT. The encoded protein is CAISESRLRVEADTQYF.

The chain joins TRBV2 to TRBJ1-4; TRBD1 might be the D (6 bases). This CDR3 contains 15 residues. Trimming stripped 2 bases from V and 8 bases from J, with 15 bases between. Germline V gene data show CDR1 as SNHLY and CDR2 as FYNNEI. The CDR3 is CASSESGGGWEKLFF. As DNA, the CDR3 is TGTGCCAGCAGTGAAAGTGGGGGGGGCTGGGAAAAACTGTTTTTT.

This clonotype was recorded a few times. V usage is TRBV4-1 and J usage is TRBJ2-4; TRBD1 matches at 7 bases. From germline, CDR1 is MGHRA and CDR2 YSYEKL. J lost 7 bases, V lost 3 bases, and 12 bases had no gene match. CDR3 length equals 16 residues. This CDR3 reads CASSQEEGARGNIQYF. CDR3 in DNA: TGCGCCAGCAGCCAGGAAGAGGGGGCCCGAGGCAACATTCAGTACTTC.

This chain uses TRBV10-3 with TRBJ1-6; perhaps TRBD1 as D (5 bases). The CDR3 consists of 14 residues. V was cut by 3 bases and J by 10 bases, with 13 bases left in between. CDR1 and CDR2 (germline): ENHRY, SYGVKD. The CDR3: CAISESGGESPLHF. The CDR3 bases are TGTGCCATCAGTGAATCGGGGGGTGAGTCACCCCTCCACTTT.

The chain is built from TRBV4-2 and TRBJ2-1; 7 positions agree with TRBD1. V lost 5 bases, J lost 15 bases, and 7 bases stayed unmatched. The CDR3 runs to 11 residues. Germline V lookup: CDR1 LGHNA, CDR2 YNFKEQ. The CDR3 loop is CASSSTGARFF. CDR3 bases: TGTGCCAGCAGCTCCACAGGGGCCCGGTTCTTC.

CDR3 sequence (DNA): TGCGCCAGCAGCCAAGGACAAGGCGGAGGAACCTACGAGCAGTACTTC. It encodes CASSQGQGGGTYEQYF. The chain employs TRBV4-1 and TRBJ2-4; perhaps TRBD2 as D (5 bases). The end of the DNA fits TRBJ2-7 better, so the J call may be wrong. Germline CDR1 is MGHRA and CDR2 is YSYEKL. This CDR3 comprises 16 residues.

The rearrangement uses TRBV7-9 and TRBJ2-3; 7 nucleotides align to TRBD1. V shed 5 bases and J 6 bases; nucleotides not matched to a gene: 8. The CDR3 consists of 14 residues. Per germline, CDR1 SEHNR and CDR2 FQNEAQ (reference sequence). CDR3 DNA: TGTGCCAGCAGCGCCAGGGGGATGGGGGATACGCAGTATTTT. This sequence encodes CASSARGMGDTQYF.

The chain employs TRBV29-1 and TRBJ2-1, with 8 positions matching TRBD2. The germline V gene has CDR1 SQVTM and CDR2 ANQGSEA. The ends lost 4 bases at V and 5 bases at J; junction bases unmatched: 19. The CDR3 spans 18 residues. The CDR3 DNA sequence: TGCAGCGTTGGAGAAGAGGACTATCGGGGGGGCCTGCACAATGAGCAGTTCTTC. Its translation: CSVGEEDYRGGLHNEQFF.

This clonotype was recorded only once. The chain has TRBV29-1 and TRBJ2-2, with 7 bases identical to TRBD2. V gave up 6 bases and J gave up 4 bases; unmatched junction bases: 5. The CDR3 has 13 amino acids. Germline loops: CDR1 SQVTM, CDR2 ANQGSEA. This CDR3 is CSVGTILTGELFF. The CDR3 DNA reads TGCAGCGTAGGGACTATCCTCACCGGGGAGCTGTTTTTT.

This clonotype was counted a few times. The rearrangement uses TRBV7-2 and TRBJ2-7; TRBD2 aligns across 8 bases. Germline-derived CDR1 and CDR2 are SGHTA and FQGNSA. Germline trimming cut 5 bases from V and 3 bases from J; bases unmatched to any gene: 9. The CDR3 spans 15 residues. The CDR3 here is CASSLRGGGHYEQYF. The CDR3 nucleotides read TGTGCCAGCAGCCTACGGGGGGGCGGTCACTACGAGCAGTACTTC.

The chain combines TRBV6-2 or TRBV6-3 with TRBJ2-4; 7 bases line up with TRBD2. The DNA end is a closer match to TRBJ2-5, so the J assignment may be wrong. The germline gives CDR1 MNHEY, CDR2 SVGEGT. The CDR3 has 15 residues. The DNA of the CDR3 is TGTGCCAGCAGTTACGACGCGGGGGACCAAGAGACCCAGTACTTC. Residues: CASSYDAGDQETQYF.

This clonotype was seen only a few times. The genes are TRBV4-2 and TRBJ2-1; 11 bases align to TRBD2. V lost 0 bases and J lost 7; bases outside the gene matches: 8. Germline CDR1 and CDR2: LGHNA and YNFKEQ. The CDR3 covers 17 residues. As DNA, the CDR3 is TGTGCCAGCAGCCAAGATCAGCCTAGCGGGGGGATAAATGAGCAGTTCTTC. Its translation: CASSQDQPSGGINEQFF.

Comments on this clonotype: Here the CDR3 omits its conserved ending phenylalanine or tryptophan, so a read error is the likely source. V is TRBV9 and J is TRBJ2-1; D gene uncertain. The closer fit of TRBJ2-7 to the DNA end suggests the J call may be wrong. Germline CDR1 reads SGDLS; CDR2 reads YYNGEE. This CDR3 is built from 14 residues. Written as DNA, the CDR3 is TGTGCCAGCAGCGTAGGATTACGGTACAATGAGCAGTACTGC. It specifies CASSVGLRYNEQYC.